These T cell receptor beta chains were read from a single sample in a study of post-analysis software for immune sequencing data. TCRdb reprocessed the PCR reads via MiXCR and lists one record per CDR3 protein. The data contain around 250,000 distinct CDR3 sequences, 36% of them seen just once; the ten biggest clones take up 4% to 6%. Sequenced: blood. Every receptor here comes from a girl aged 5 to 17 with multiple sclerosis. The CDR3 runs from the conserved cysteine through the conserved F or W. D genes are given only for firm matches.

j_gene: TRBJ2-6; v_gene: TRBV5-1; d_gene: NA; CDR3aa: CASSFVLSGANVLTF
j_gene: TRBJ2-2; v_gene: TRBV5-1; d_gene: NA; CDR3aa: CASSLGSRASTGELFF
j_gene: TRBJ1-2; v_gene: TRBV10-2; d_gene: NA; CDR3aa: CASSESVGGGYTF
j_gene: TRBJ2-1; v_gene: TRBV3-1; d_gene: TRBD2; CDR3aa: CASSPRLAGVNEQFF
j_gene: TRBJ2-3; v_gene: TRBV19; d_gene: TRBD1; CDR3aa: CASSPRTGKDTQYF
j_gene: TRBJ2-3; v_gene: TRBV28; d_gene: NA; CDR3aa: CASSSPGPIPDTQYF
j_gene: TRBJ1-2; v_gene: TRBV29-1; d_gene: NA; CDR3aa: CSVRQVGDGYTF
j_gene: TRBJ1-6; v_gene: TRBV5-1; d_gene: NA; CDR3aa: CASSLVRDYNSPLHF
j_gene: TRBJ1-1; v_gene: TRBV3-1; d_gene: NA; CDR3aa: CASSQEGGTEAFF
j_gene: TRBJ2-2; v_gene: TRBV14; d_gene: NA; CDR3aa: CASSLYKAGELFF
j_gene: TRBJ2-1; v_gene: TRBV6-1; d_gene: TRBD2; CDR3aa: CASSPPSGRDKQFF
j_gene: TRBJ2-7; v_gene: TRBV4-1; d_gene: TRBD1; CDR3aa: CASSSGQGPYEQYF
j_gene: TRBJ1-2; v_gene: TRBV6-5; d_gene: TRBD1; CDR3aa: CASSYSAGQGAGGYTF
j_gene: TRBJ2-1; v_gene: TRBV30; d_gene: NA; CDR3aa: CAWGGGPEQFF
j_gene: TRBJ1-2; v_gene: TRBV20-1; d_gene: NA; CDR3aa: CSARDPTRIYGYTF
j_gene: TRBJ1-1; v_gene: TRBV7-7; d_gene: NA; CDR3aa: CASSEAQNTEAFF
j_gene: TRBJ1-6; v_gene: TRBV20-1; d_gene: TRBD1; CDR3aa: CSAVDRDRVPPLHF
j_gene: TRBJ2-1; v_gene: TRBV5-1; d_gene: TRBD1; CDR3aa: CASSLGDRIHGQFF
j_gene: TRBJ1-1; v_gene: TRBV5-1; d_gene: NA; CDR3aa: CAGSLTGSGTEAFF